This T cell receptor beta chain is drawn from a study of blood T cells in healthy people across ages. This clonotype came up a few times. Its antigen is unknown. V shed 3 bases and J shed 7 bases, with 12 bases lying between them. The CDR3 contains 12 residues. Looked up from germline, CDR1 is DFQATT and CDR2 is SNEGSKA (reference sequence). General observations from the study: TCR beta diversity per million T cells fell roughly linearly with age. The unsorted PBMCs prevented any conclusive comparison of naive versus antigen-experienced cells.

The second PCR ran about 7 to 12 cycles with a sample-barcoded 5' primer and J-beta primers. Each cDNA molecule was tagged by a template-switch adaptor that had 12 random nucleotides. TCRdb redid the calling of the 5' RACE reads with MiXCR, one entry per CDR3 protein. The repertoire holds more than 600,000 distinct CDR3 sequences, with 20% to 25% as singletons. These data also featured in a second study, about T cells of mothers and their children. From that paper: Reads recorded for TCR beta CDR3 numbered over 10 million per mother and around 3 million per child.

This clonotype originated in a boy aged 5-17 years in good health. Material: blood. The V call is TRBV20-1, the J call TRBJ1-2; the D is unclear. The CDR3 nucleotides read TGCAGTGCTAGGACGGCCCCGGGTGGCTACACCTTC. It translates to CSARTAPGGYTF.